This T cell receptor beta chain was identified in a study of blood T cell repertoires in COVID-19. About the study: Specimens from acute and convalescent COVID-19 originated in the United States, Italy and Spain.

Germline assignment: CDR1 MNHEY and CDR2 SVGAGI. The V and J ends lost 7 bases and 5 bases respectively, with 11 bases between them. The CDR3 loop spans 12 amino acids. Sequenced by immunoSEQ multiplex PCR; TCRdb stores in-frame clones only, minus some. This table holds 150,000 to 200,000 clones, roughly nine tenths found once. This chain connects TRBV6-5 to TRBJ2-5; tentatively, D is TRBD1 (6 bases). The sample consisted of peripheral blood. This receptor was obtained from a man between 18 and 29 years old who had recovered from COVID-19. DNA for the CDR3: TGTGCCAGCAAGGACAGTCGGGAGACCCAGTACTTC. This translates into CASKDSRETQYF.